The 20 T cell receptor beta chains listed next were all sequenced from one sample in a study of siplizumab effects on memory and regulatory T cells. Using immunoSEQ multiplex PCR, the repertoire was profiled, and TCRdb retains in-frame clones only, with some absent. The sample consists of roughly 70,000 clones, 85% to 95% of them appearing once. What was sequenced was CD8+ T cells sorted from blood. These receptors were collected from a human donor in good health.

The rearrangement uses TRBV11-2 and TRBJ1-1, with D uncertain. Looked up from germline, CDR1 is SGHAT and CDR2 is FQNNGV. The CDR3 is 14 residues long. The V gene lost 0 bases and the J gene lost 4 bases, with 9 bases spanning the gap. The DNA for the CDR3 is TGTGCCAGCAGCTTAGATTTCGGAGGCACTGAAGCTTTCTTT. Protein: CASSLDFGGTEAFF.

J is TRBJ1-2 and V is TRBV28; 7 bases fit TRBD1. This CDR3 has 14 residues. After removal of 3 bases from V and 0 bases from J, the junction contained 1 base not matched to a gene. The germline CDR1 and CDR2 sequences are MDHEN and SYDVKM. This CDR3 is CASSFDRANYGYTF. CDR3 coding DNA: TGTGCCAGCAGTTTCGACAGGGCTAACTATGGCTACACCTTC.

This clone was seen only once. The chain combines TRBV5-4 with TRBJ2-7; 9 bases are shared with TRBD2. The germline V gene encodes CDR1 SGHNT and CDR2 YYREEE (reference sequence). CDR3 size: 15 residues. The V segment lost 2 bases and the J segment 4 bases; nucleotides outside the gene matches: 7. In nucleotides, the CDR3 is TGTGCCAGCAGCTTCGCAAGCGGGGGGATTTACGAGCAGTACTTC. This translates into CASSFASGGIYEQYF.

CDR3 loop: CASSWLAGGSYEQYF. The CDR3 DNA is TGTGCCAGCAGCTGGCTAGCGGGGGGCTCCTACGAGCAGTACTTC. The V call is TRBV7-2, the J call TRBJ2-7, with 11 nucleotides matching TRBD2. The germline gives CDR1 SGHTA, CDR2 FQGNSA. The CDR3 length is 15 residues. V was pared by 4 bases and J by 0 bases, with 2 bases of the junction left unmatched.

V usage is TRBV15 and J usage is TRBJ1-1, with 12 positions matching TRBD1. V lost 2 bases to trimming and J lost 3 bases; unmatched junction nucleotides: 7. Germline V gene data show CDR1 as LNHNV and CDR2 as YYDKDF (reference sequence). CDR3 length: 17 residues. The CDR3 spells CATSRFGTGGAHTEAFF. The CDR3 coding sequence is TGTGCCACCAGCAGATTCGGGACAGGGGGCGCGCACACTGAAGCTTTCTTT.

CDR3 residues: CASSYSGGVPSPLHF. The CDR3 DNA reads TGTGCCAGCAGTTACTCAGGAGGCGTACCTTCACCCCTCCACTTT. V usage is TRBV6-5 and J usage is TRBJ1-6; no reliable D call. V lost 0 bases to trimming and J lost 9 bases, with 12 bases between them. The CDR3 runs 15 residues. Looked up from germline, CDR1 is MNHEY and CDR2 is SVGAGI.

The chain recombines TRBV9 with TRBJ2-1; 11 bases agree with TRBD2. The CDR3 runs 14 residues. The germline gives CDR1 SGDLS, CDR2 YYNGEE. V dropped 2 bases and J dropped 6; count of bases not matched to a gene: 1. CDR3 loop: CASSVSGGANEQFF. The CDR3 DNA reads TGTGCCAGCAGCGTTAGCGGGGGGGCCAATGAGCAGTTCTTC.

The chain employs TRBV29-1 and TRBJ2-2; a weak D match, TRBD2 (5 bases). V was cut by 6 bases and J by 0 bases, with 14 bases left in between. Germline values: CDR1 SQVTM, CDR2 ANQGSEA. CDR3 length: 15 amino acids. The CDR3 here is CSVLGSPSNTGELFF. The CDR3 DNA sequence: TGCAGCGTCCTAGGGAGCCCCTCGAACACCGGGGAGCTGTTTTTT.

V usage is TRBV4-3 and J usage is TRBJ1-2; D possibly corresponds to TRBD1 (6 bases). CDR3 length equals 16 residues. CDR1 is LGHNA, CDR2 YSLEER, per germline. Trimming pared 3 bases from V and 5 bases from J, leaving 19 bases between. This CDR3 reads CASSHDQGGGFYGYTF. The CDR3, as DNA: TGCGCCAGCAGCCATGACCAGGGAGGGGGGTTTTATGGCTACACCTTC.

This clone was found once. This chain uses TRBV19 with TRBJ2-5; perhaps D is TRBD1 or TRBD2 (7 bases each). V lost 3 bases to trimming and J lost 4 bases, with 27 bases between them. The CDR3 is made up of 19 amino acids. Looked up from germline, CDR1 is LNHDA and CDR2 is SQIVND (reference sequence). In nucleotides, the CDR3 is TGTGCCAGTAGTATTGTTGGGACAGTGGTACTGGGGGGGCGAGAGACCCAGTACTTC. Translated: CASSIVGTVVLGGRETQYF.

The DNA for the CDR3 is TGTGCCAGCAGCAAAGGAGGCGGGGTAAACATCTATGACAATGAGCAGTTCTTC. It translates to CASSKGGGVNIYDNEQFF. The genes are TRBV21-1 and TRBJ2-1; TRBD2 was called by the table and not checked on the DNA. TRBV21-1 is flagged as a pseudogene. CDR3 size: 18 residues.

This rearrangement joins TRBV6-6 to TRBJ1-5; D not certain. Trimming removed 1 base at V and 7 bases at J, with 5 bases between. Per germline, CDR1 MNHNY and CDR2 SVGAGI (reference sequence). The CDR3 consists of 12 residues. CDR3 protein: CASSYFDQPQHF. In DNA, the CDR3 is TGTGCCAGCAGTTACTTTGACCAGCCCCAGCATTTT.

To note about this clone: Additional DNA sequences in this sample encode the identical CDR3. V and J are TRBV18 and TRBJ2-2; D may be TRBD2 (6 bases). Trimming shortened V by 3 bases and J by 3 bases, and 11 bases separated the two germline ends. Germline assignment: CDR1 KGHSH and CDR2 LQKENI. The CDR3 is made up of 15 amino acids. CDR3 in DNA: TGTGCCAGCTCACCGCGGGACGGGGACACCGGGGAGCTGTTTTTT. Protein: CASSPRDGDTGELFF.

This chain uses TRBV9 with TRBJ2-1; no definite D call. CDR3 length: 11 amino acids. V lost 0 bases to trimming and J lost 9 bases, with 4 bases between them. Germline CDR1 SGDLS, CDR2 YYNGEE. Here the CDR3 reads CASSVEGEQFF. The CDR3 DNA reads as TGTGCCAGCAGCGTAGAAGGTGAGCAGTTCTTC.

V usage is TRBV9 and J usage is TRBJ2-1, with 8 bases lining up with TRBD1. The CDR3 extends over 15 amino acids. Unmatched junction bases numbered 6, after V lost 4 bases and J lost 3 bases. Germline V gene sequence: CDR1 SGDLS, CDR2 YYNGEE. The CDR3 region is CASSPGQANYNEQFF. CDR3 DNA: TGTGCCAGCAGCCCGGGACAGGCCAACTACAATGAGCAGTTCTTC.

The genes are TRBV9 and TRBJ1-2; TRBD1 is a possible D gene (5 bases). Germline lookup yields CDR1 SGDLS and CDR2 YYNGEE. The V gene lost 2 bases and the J gene lost 7 bases, with 12 bases spanning the gap. The CDR3 covers 13 residues. DNA for the CDR3: TGTGCCAGCAGCGTGTCGGCAGGGAGTGGCTACACCTTC. It yields the protein CASSVSAGSGYTF.

The rearrangement joins TRBV12-5 to TRBJ2-5; D is unresolved. The end of the DNA fits TRBJ2-7 better, so the J call may be wrong. The CDR3 is 14 amino acids. Germline V lookup: CDR1 LGHNT, CDR2 FRNRAP. The chain's CDR3 is CASGPEANSYEQYF. The CDR3 DNA reads as TGTGCTAGTGGCCCTGAGGCGAACTCCTACGAGCAGTACTTC.

Note on this clone: The sample contains more than one DNA sequence encoding this CDR3. The CDR3 DNA sequence: TGTGCCAGCAGCCTGACAGGGTCCTACGAGCAGTACTTC. Its translation is CASSLTGSYEQYF. The V call is TRBV5-6, the J call TRBJ2-7; TRBD1 agrees at 7 bases. The CDR3 length is 13 residues. CDR1 is SGHDT and CDR2 is YYEEEE in the germline V gene. V lost 4 bases, J lost 1 base, and 2 bases stayed unmatched.

This rearrangement joins TRBV9 to TRBJ1-1; the match to TRBD1 covers 9 bases. CDR1 SGDLS and CDR2 YYNGEE come from the germline V gene. Trimming removed 3 bases from V and 8 bases from J; junction bases left unmatched: 5. There are 13 residues in the CDR3. CDR3: CASSATGTGEAFF. Here the CDR3 DNA reads TGTGCCAGCAGCGCAACCGGGACAGGGGAAGCTTTCTTT.

This rearrangement joins TRBV9 to TRBJ2-1; 8 nucleotides align to TRBD2. The CDR3 runs 15 residues. Germline trimming cut 2 bases from V and 5 bases from J; bases unmatched to any gene: 6. CDR1 SGDLS and CDR2 YYNGEE come from the germline V gene. The CDR3 region has the DNA TGTGCCAGCAGCGTTTCGGACGGGGGGGACAATGAGCAGTTCTTC. This encodes CASSVSDGGDNEQFF.